Here is one T cell receptor (beta chain) with its context. Authors' processing steps: Reference gene primer amplification gave nucleated cell count estimates. The repertoire was sequenced with immunoSEQ multiplex PCR; TCRdb's copy has only in-frame clones and lacks some. Clonal size and the V and J genes are those of that table, whereas D and trimming came from the DNA. The table records about 150,000 clones, approximately 78% of them present only once. Trimming cost V 6 bases and J 0 bases, with 13 bases left between them. The CDR3 runs 15 residues. The V gene's germline CDR1 is SEHNR and CDR2 FQNEAQ (reference sequence). This entry is derived from a study of blood T cell repertoires in COVID-19. In the study overall: The United States, Italy and Spain provided the acute and convalescent COVID-19 samples. The analysed material was cDNA or gDNA that came from T cells, B-cell-depleted T cells, or PBMCs.

The specimen was peripheral blood. The chain has TRBV7-9 and TRBJ2-3; tentatively, D is TRBD1 (6 bases). The sequence derives from a human donor with acute or convalescent COVID-19. The donor label of this sample is uncertain. Here the CDR3 DNA reads TGTGCCAGCAGACTACAGGGAGCTAGCACAGATACGCAGTATTTT. This sequence encodes CASRLQGASTDTQYF.